A selection of T cell receptor beta chains follows, all from one sample in a study of cytotoxic CD8 clonotypes in ibrutinib-treated CLL. Assay used: immunoSEQ multiplex PCR; TCRdb lists only in-frame clones, some missing. Of some 150,000 clones in the sample, over 60% were seen once. Sequenced material: PBMCs, taken after 12 months of ibrutinib treatment. The receptors shown here come from a human donor with chronic lymphocytic leukemia. CDR3s include the opening cysteine and the closing phenylalanine or tryptophan. A D gene is named only where the DNA matches it firmly. Size is omitted from some rows. Given values are once, few, many or a class for expanded clones.

V	size	J	D	DNA	CDR3
TRBV7-8	-	TRBJ1-3	TRBD1	TGTGCCAGCAGATTAGGGGGCGGAACTGGAAACACCATATATTTT	CASRLGGGTGNTIYF
TRBV19	-	TRBJ1-5	TRBD1	TGTGCCAGTAGTCCACTTGACACAGGGGTCGAATGGCATTTT	CASSPLDTGVEWHF
TRBV11-2	-	TRBJ1-2	TRBD1	TGTGCCAGCAGCAGGGGGACAGGGGTACACTATGGCTACACCTTC	CASSRGTGVHYGYTF
TRBV7-9	-	TRBJ2-1	TRBD1	TGTGCCAGCAGCTTAGGGACAGGCTACAATGAGCAGTTCTTC	CASSLGTGYNEQFF
TRBV5-1	-	TRBJ1-2	-	TGCGCCAGCAGCTTGGAACAGGGACGGGGCTACACCTTC	CASSLEQGRGYTF
TRBV2	-	TRBJ1-5	-	TGTGCCAGCAACGCCGTCCGGATTTATAGCAATCAGCCCCAGCATTTT	CASNAVRIYSNQPQHF
TRBV4-2	-	TRBJ2-7	-	TGTGCCAGCAGCCATAATATTAGGCTAGCCGAAGAAGGGGAGCAGTACTTC	CASSHNIRLAEEGEQYF
TRBV7-7	-	TRBJ2-2	TRBD2	TGTGCTAGCAGCCCGGGGCTAGCGGGAGGCGGGGAGCTGTTTTTT	CASSPGLAGGGELFF
TRBV4-2	few	TRBJ2-3	TRBD2	TGTGCCAGCAGCCAAGATCTGGTAGCGGGAGGGGCGCAGTATTTT	CASSQDLVAGGAQYF
TRBV7-9	-	TRBJ1-2	TRBD1	TGTGCCAGCACTCCACGCTTACTCTTACTTGGCAGGGGGCTTGATGGCTACACCTTC	CASTPRLLLLGRGLDGYTF
TRBV4-3	-	TRBJ1-2	-	TGCGCCAGCAGCCAAGACACGGGAATCTATGGCTACACCTTC	CASSQDTGIYGYTF
TRBV11-1	-	TRBJ2-5	TRBD2	TGTGCCAGCAGCTTACGGTCACTAGCGGGTTTCTCAGAGACCCAGTACTTC	CASSLRSLAGFSETQYF
TRBV19	-	TRBJ1-1	-	TGTGCCAGTAGTATTACGCAGGGAGGATCTGAAGCTTTCTTT	CASSITQGGSEAFF
TRBV27	-	TRBJ1-4	TRBD1	TGTGCCAGCAGTCAGAGGGACAGGGCCTCTGAAAAACTGTTTTTT	CASSQRDRASEKLFF
TRBV25-1	-	TRBJ2-7	-	TGTGCCAGCAGTGAGCCTTTCACAGGGGAGCAGTACTTC	CASSEPFTGEQYF
TRBV9	few	TRBJ1-3	-	TGTGCCAGCAGCGTAAGCGGTCGGAACACCATATATTTT	CASSVSGRNTIYF
TRBV10-2	-	TRBJ2-7	TRBD2	TGCGCCAGCAGTTTGACTAGCGGACTATACGAGCAGTACTTC	CASSLTSGLYEQYF
TRBV6-5	-	TRBJ1-1	-	TGTGCCAGCAGGCGGGATGGGCTCGAGGCTTTCTTT	CASRRDGLEAFF
TRBV6-5	-	TRBJ1-1	-	TGTGCCAGCAGTTACTCGTCAGGGAGGACTGAAGCTTTCTTT	CASSYSSGRTEAFF
TRBV19	-	TRBJ2-7	-	TGTGCCAGTAGTATAGATCTCCAGGGTCACTACGAGCAGTACTTC	CASSIDLQGHYEQYF
TRBV7-9	-	TRBJ1-1	-	TGTGCCAGCAGCCGTGAGGGGGGGACCACTGAAGCTTTCTTT	CASSREGGTTEAFF
TRBV6-7	-	TRBJ1-4	TRBD1	TGTGCCAGCAGTTACTCGACAGGCGGTTCCGGGACAGGAGCAACTAATGAAAAACTGTTTTTT	CASSYSTGGSGTGATNEKLFF